This TCR beta chain was sequenced during a study of cytomegalovirus exposure and HLA in healthy donors. Study conclusions and caveats: A later analysis appeared to link common viral pathogens to several of the most significant clusters. It was shown in a later analysis that HLA-associated TCR beta chains were more clonally expanded than other, equally common chains.

Comment on this clone: Its target is not known.

The PCR employed 60 Vbeta primers together with 13 Jbeta primers. Only in-frame clones appear in the TCRdb table, and some are missing; sequencing was by immunoSEQ multiplex PCR. Found here are about 110,000 clones, approximately 80% of them singletons; the top ten hold roughly 4%. Sequenced input: PBMCs. This clonotype originated in a human donor in good health.

The CDR3 DNA sequence: TGTGCCAGTAGTACGGGACAGGGATACGAGCAGTACTTC. Its protein is CASSTGQGYEQYF. The V and J genes are TRBV19 and TRBJ2-7, with 9 bases that match TRBD1. The CDR3 length is 13 residues. The germline V gene has CDR1 LNHDA and CDR2 SQIVND (reference sequence). Trimming took 4 bases from V and 4 from J; bases not matched to a gene: 2. Using reference TRBV19 and TRBJ2-7 for the parts outside the CDR3, the full variable domain is DGGITQSPKYLFRKEGQNVTLSCEQNLNHDAMYWYRQDPGQGLRLIYYSQIVNDFQKGDIAEGYSVSREKKESFPLTVTSAQKNPTAFYLCASSTGQGYEQYFGPGTRLTVT.